Given below is one T cell receptor (beta chain) in context. The antigen is unknown. Assay used: immunoSEQ multiplex PCR; TCRdb lists only in-frame clones, some missing. The repertoire holds about 16,000 clones, with over 55% as singletons. This record comes from a study of T cell clonotyping in hematopoietic cell transplantation. Study outcomes and limitations: After transplant, recipient diversity fell while pathologically expanded clonotypes grew through day 180. CD4 and CD8 repertoire contributions could not be separated without sorting.

Input material: peripheral blood mononuclear cells. This TCR derives from a woman aged 55 to 70 in good health. Some clones in this sample may be carry-over from other donors' samples.

CDR3 protein: CSVEAGNEKLFF. The CDR3 nucleotides are TGCAGCGTTGAAGCCGGAAATGAAAAACTGTTTTTT. The chain links TRBV29-1 to TRBJ1-4; D ambiguous. The CDR3 runs 12 residues. Trimming took off 1 base at V and 5 bases at J, with 5 bases between the two ends. Germline CDR1 reads SQVTM; CDR2 reads ANQGSEA. The variable domain in full, completed from reference TRBV29-1 and TRBJ1-4, reads SAVISQKPSRDICQRGTSLTIQCQVDSQVTMMFWYRQQPGQSLTLIATANQGSEATYESGFVIDKFPISRPNLTFSTLTVSNMSPEDSSIYLCSVEAGNEKLFFGSGTQLSVL.